This T cell receptor (beta chain) was sequenced during a study of shared clonotypes between healthy human individuals. Naive CD8 populations comprised CD45RO-negative cells positively selected for CCR7, excluding terminally differentiated effector memory CD45RA+ cells. The donors, healthy adults who were HIV-negative, had experienced no recent acute infections or vaccinations. Each donor was a Caucasian adult residing in Nashville, Tennessee. The run depth of the assay was deep. The repertoire was sequenced with immunoSEQ multiplex PCR; TCRdb's copy has only in-frame clones and lacks some. The sample lists about 820,000 clones; almost 95% were seen once. The CDR3 has 17 amino acids. V lost 6 bases, J lost 5 bases, and 18 bases stayed unmatched. Germline-derived CDR1 and CDR2 are SNHLY and FYNNEI.

The rearrangement joins TRBV2 to TRBJ2-5; 7 bases are shared with TRBD2. The sample taken for sequencing was naive CD8+ T cells sorted from blood. The sequence came from a man younger than 40 in good health. The CDR3 nucleotides are TGTGCCAGCAGCGCACTAGTGCAGAGGGAGGGACTGGAGACCCAGTACTTC. It translates to CASSALVQREGLETQYF.